Presented here are 28 T cell receptor beta chains from one specimen sequenced in a study of identical twins. TCRdb redid the calling of the 5' RACE reads with MiXCR, one entry per CDR3 protein. The sample records around 95,000 distinct CDR3 sequences, 5.9% being singletons. The sequenced sample was memory T cells sorted from blood. The receptors shown here come from a woman in her forties or fifties in good health.

The V call is TRBV19, the J call TRBJ1-4; D remains ambiguous. Germline values: CDR1 LNHDA, CDR2 SQIVND (reference sequence). V gave up 9 bases and J gave up 0 bases, with 14 bases separating them. The CDR3 is 15 amino acids. CDR3 region: CASSFRGSTNEKLFF. Here the CDR3 DNA reads TGTGCCAGCTCATTCAGAGGTTCAACTAATGAAAAACTGTTTTTT.

This clonotype was found many times. The gene calls are TRBV12-3 or TRBV12-4 and TRBJ1-5, with 10 nucleotides matching TRBD1. The CDR3 spans 16 residues. Unmatched junction bases numbered 11, after V lost 7 bases and J lost 5 bases. The CDR3 sequence is CASTKRQGAFYQPQHF. The CDR3 DNA reads as TGTGCCAGCACCAAGAGACAGGGGGCGTTTTATCAGCCCCAGCATTTT.

CDR3 nucleotides: TGTGCCAGCAGCGTAGGGGGCGGGGAGCTGTTTTTT. Its translation: CASSVGGGELFF. The rearrangement joins TRBV9 to TRBJ2-2, with D unclear. Germline V gene lookup returns CDR1 SGDLS and CDR2 YYNGEE. The CDR3 has 12 residues. V lost 0 bases and J lost 7, with 4 bases in between. Supplemented by reference TRBV9 and TRBJ2-2, the full variable domain reads DSGVTQTPKHLITATGQRVTLRCSPRSGDLSVYWYQQSLDQGLQFLIQYYNGEERAKGNILERFSAQQFPDLHSELNLSSLELGDSALYFCASSVGGGELFFGEGSRLTVL.

This sequence joins TRBV7-8 and TRBJ2-5; D is undetermined. CDR1 is SGHVS, CDR2 FQNEAQ, per germline. This CDR3 has 15 amino acids. With 5 bases removed from V and 1 base from J, the gap between germline ends came to 14 bases. Here the CDR3 reads CASSPSGTLQETQYF. The CDR3 nucleotides read TGTGCCAGCAGCCCTTCTGGCACCCTCCAAGAGACCCAGTACTTC.

This clonotype was found many times. The V and J genes are TRBV16 and TRBJ2-7; D is uncertain. The CDR3 is made up of 14 amino acids. The germline V and J ends were trimmed by 0 bases and 4 bases, with 10 bases remaining between them. The germline V gene encodes CDR1 KGHSY and CDR2 FQNENV. The CDR3 loop is CASSQSDTKYEQYF. The CDR3 nucleotides are TGTGCCAGCAGCCAATCCGACACCAAATACGAGCAGTACTTC.

This clonotype was recorded many times. CDR3 coding DNA: TGTGCCAGCAGTCAACGGACAGGACCGCAGTTCTTC. Protein sequence: CASSQRTGPQFF. The chain recombines TRBV6-1 with TRBJ2-1; 7 bases align to TRBD1. CDR3 length equals 12 residues. CDR1 MNHNS and CDR2 SASEGT come from the germline V gene. Unmatched junction bases numbered 7, after V lost 5 bases and J lost 12 bases.

The sample holds many counts of this clonotype. The gene calls are TRBV12-3 or TRBV12-4 and TRBJ1-6; tentative D call: TRBD1 (6 bases). The CDR3 spans 15 residues. V lost 5 bases and J lost 5, with 13 bases in between. Written as DNA, the CDR3 is TGTGCCAGCAGTGGGGGGCCGACAAATAATTCACCCCTCCACTTT. This translates into CASSGGPTNNSPLHF.

The chain combines TRBV5-1 with TRBJ2-1; a possible D gene is TRBD2 (5 bases). V was trimmed by 0 bases and J by 9 bases, leaving 13 bases between them. Per germline, CDR1 SGHRS and CDR2 YFSETQ. There are 14 residues in the CDR3. CDR3 coding DNA: TGCGCCAGCAGCTTGGCAATGGGAGCGGCTGAGCAGTTCTTC. Protein: CASSLAMGAAEQFF.

This clonotype was detected ten times or more. The rearrangement uses TRBV19 and TRBJ2-3; 14 bases fit TRBD2. V lost 4 bases and J lost 4; bases outside the gene matches: 13. Germline CDR1 is LNHDA and CDR2 is SQIVND (reference sequence). The length of the CDR3 is 19 residues. Here the CDR3 DNA reads TGTGCCAGTAGTACCTCCGGGACTAGCGGGAGTCCCGGCGCAGATACGCAGTATTTT. Amino acid sequence: CASSTSGTSGSPGADTQYF.

The chain recombines TRBV7-8 with TRBJ2-7; a weak D match, TRBD1 (5 bases). The V gene lost 7 bases and the J gene lost 6 bases, with 16 bases spanning the gap. This CDR3 is built from 13 residues. In germline, CDR1 is SGHVS, CDR2 FQNEAQ. Here the CDR3 DNA reads TGTGCCAGCAACCCAGGGTTTATGGGCGAGCAGTACGTC. Its protein is CASNPGFMGEQYV.

This clonotype was picked up many times. J is TRBJ2-5 and V is TRBV7-8; D is unclear. The ends were cut back, 0 bases at V and 4 bases at J, with 12 bases in the middle. The CDR3 is 15 amino acids. Germline CDR1 and CDR2: SGHVS and FQNEAQ. Written as DNA, the CDR3 is TGTGCCAGCAGCTTAGCGCTCCTAGGCGGAGAGACCCAGTACTTC. This encodes CASSLALLGGETQYF.

For this clonotype: A much bigger clone sits one base away, suggesting this may be a read error. The genes are TRBV11-3 and TRBJ2-3; TRBD1 is a possible D gene (6 bases). The CDR3 spans 17 residues. The germline V gene has CDR1 SGHNT and CDR2 YENEEA. The CDR3 DNA sequence: TGTGCCAGCAGCCTTTCGGCGTCAGGGGCCGACACAGATACGCCGTATTTT. Translating it yields CASSLSASGADTDTPYF.

This clonotype occurred many times. The CDR3 loop reads CASVVQGGSNTEAFF. CDR3 nucleotide sequence: TGTGCCAGCGTCGTTCAGGGAGGGTCGAACACTGAAGCTTTCTTT. The chain joins TRBV6-5 to TRBJ1-1, with D possibly being TRBD1 (5 bases). CDR3 size: 15 residues. Germline loops: CDR1 MNHEY, CDR2 SVGAGI. Trimming took off 8 bases at V and 1 base at J, with 17 bases between the two ends.

This clonotype turned up a few times. The rearrangement joins TRBV5-1 to TRBJ2-3, with D hard to call. Germline V gene lookup returns CDR1 SGHRS and CDR2 YFSETQ. Trimming removed 7 bases from V and 0 bases from J, with 15 bases in between. CDR3 length: 15 residues. CDR3 residues: CASGYRQPSTDTQYF. The CDR3 bases are TGCGCCAGCGGGTACCGGCAGCCTAGCACAGATACGCAGTATTTT. Together with reference TRBV5-1 and TRBJ2-3, the CDR3 gives the full variable domain: KAGVTQTPRYLIKTRGQQVTLSCSPISGHRSVSWYQQTPGQGLQFLFEYFSETQRNKGNFPGRFSGRQFSNSRSEMNVSTLELGDSALYLCASGYRQPSTDTQYFGPGTRLTVL.

This clonotype was seen many times. V usage is TRBV2 and J usage is TRBJ2-7; D uncertain. Germline V gene data show CDR1 as SNHLY and CDR2 as FYNNEI. This CDR3 contains 14 residues. The V and J ends lost 4 bases and 3 bases respectively, with 13 bases between them. CDR3 protein: CASSVVGIGYEQYF. The CDR3 nucleotides are TGTGCCAGCAGTGTGGTGGGGATTGGCTACGAGCAGTACTTC.

This clonotype was seen many times. The chain carries TRBV9 and TRBJ2-1; D is uncertain. The ends were cut back, 0 bases at V and 6 bases at J, with 13 bases in the middle. CDR3 length: 15 residues. Per the germline V gene, CDR1 is SGDLS and CDR2 is YYNGEE. The chain's CDR3 is CASSVASLALNEQFF. The CDR3 DNA follows: TGTGCCAGCAGCGTAGCGAGTCTGGCGCTCAATGAGCAGTTCTTC.

The chain recombines TRBV5-6 with TRBJ2-3; a possible D gene is TRBD2 (6 bases). This CDR3 contains 17 residues. V lost 0 bases and J lost 2, with 16 bases in between. CDR1 and CDR2 (germline): SGHDT, YYEEEE. The DNA for the CDR3 is TGTGCCAGCAGCTTGGCGGTGGGAGGAGCCTCCACAGATACGCAGTATTTT. Protein product: CASSLAVGGASTDTQYF.

This clonotype came up many times. The CDR3 nucleotides read TGCGCCAGCAGCCCGCTTGGACAGGGACGGAAGGGTGGCTACACCTTC. It codes for CASSPLGQGRKGGYTF. The chain uses TRBV4-1 and TRBJ1-2; 8 nucleotides align to TRBD1. Losses at the gene ends were 4 bases for V and 7 bases for J; bases not matched to a gene: 14. Germline CDR1 reads MGHRA; CDR2 reads YSYEKL. The CDR3 has 16 residues.

The genes are TRBV6-4 and TRBJ1-2, with 11 bases matching TRBD1. The germline CDR1 and CDR2 sequences are MRHNA and SNTAGT. The V gene end was trimmed by 2 bases and the J gene end by 4 bases; junction bases not matched to a gene: 0. CDR3 length equals 14 residues. The DNA for the CDR3 is TGTGCCAGCAGTGACGGGACAGGGGGCTATGGCTACACCTTC. Encoded protein: CASSDGTGGYGYTF.

This clonotype has at least ten counts. V gene TRBV4-1 combines with J gene TRBJ1-1; D perhaps matches TRBD1 (5 bases). CDR1 and CDR2 (germline): MGHRA, YSYEKL. V lost 3 bases and J lost 3, with 17 bases in between. The CDR3 consists of 16 residues. The CDR3 region is CASSHDTAGRYTEAFF. For the CDR3, the DNA is TGCGCCAGCAGCCATGACACGGCAGGGAGGTACACTGAAGCTTTCTTT.

This clonotype appeared many times. This chain uses TRBV29-1 with TRBJ2-3, with TRBD1 matching over 9 bases. CDR3 length equals 13 residues. V shed 7 bases, J shed 2 bases, and the junction held 4 bases outside the gene matches. Germline V gene data show CDR1 as SQVTM and CDR2 as ANQGSEA. In DNA, the CDR3 is TGCAGCGCCGGACAGGGGTACACAGATACGCAGTATTTT. Translating gives CSAGQGYTDTQYF.

This clonotype was observed at least ten times. CDR3 nucleotide sequence: TGTGCCAGCTCACCGGGACAGGGTCCCTACGAGCAGTACGTC. Translated: CASSPGQGPYEQYV. The rearrangement joins TRBV18 to TRBJ2-7; 9 nucleotides align to TRBD1. Trimming cost V 3 bases and J 2 bases; bases outside gene matches: 2. In germline, CDR1 is KGHSH, CDR2 LQKENI. The length of the CDR3 is 14 residues.

This clonotype was seen many times. This chain links TRBV30 with TRBJ2-1; D unresolved. Trimming removed 4 bases at V and 6 bases at J, with 10 bases between. This CDR3 region has 12 residues. The germline gives CDR1 GTSNPN, CDR2 SVGIG (reference sequence). Here the CDR3 DNA reads TGTGCCTGGAAAGGAACGGCCAATGAGCAGTTCTTC. Its translation: CAWKGTANEQFF.

This clonotype has at least ten counts. The chain has TRBV6-6 and TRBJ1-2, with 8 bases that match TRBD1. Looked up from germline, CDR1 is MNHNY and CDR2 is SVGAGI (reference sequence). V shed 6 bases, J shed 10 bases, and the junction held 19 bases outside the gene matches. This CDR3 has 16 residues. This chain's CDR3 is CASRGQEALWVAYYTF. For the CDR3, the DNA is TGTGCCAGCAGGGGACAGGAGGCTCTCTGGGTCGCCTACTACACCTTC.

The chain carries TRBV12-5 and TRBJ2-1, with 12 bases fitting TRBD1. The CDR3 totals 16 residues. The germline CDR1 and CDR2 sequences are LGHNT and FRNRAP. The trim removed 6 bases at V and 1 base at J, leaving 4 bases unmatched. In DNA, the CDR3 is TGTGCTAGTGGGGGGACAGGGGGCGCGTCCTACAATGAGCAGTTCTTC. Its translation: CASGGTGGASYNEQFF.

This clonotype was seen more than once but under ten times. The chain couples TRBV21-1 to TRBJ2-5; the D segment call TRBD2 is taken from the table without a DNA check. TRBV21-1 is shown as a pseudogene. CDR3 size: 14 residues. The CDR3 region is CASSKYGRQETQYF. In DNA, the CDR3 is TGTGCCAGCAGCAAATACGGGAGACAAGAGACCCAGTACTTC.

Ten or more counts support this clonotype. The genes are TRBV7-2 and TRBJ2-1, with D perhaps matching TRBD2 (5 bases). The CDR3 is made up of 12 amino acids. The ends were cut back, 10 bases at V and 4 bases at J, with 11 bases in the middle. The germline V gene encodes CDR1 SGHTA and CDR2 FQGNSA. As DNA, the CDR3 is TGTGCCATACCGACTAAGTACAATGAGCAGTTCTTC. Its protein product is CAIPTKYNEQFF.

The chain uses TRBV6-1 and TRBJ2-7; maybe TRBD2 (5 bases). The V end was cut by 5 bases, the J end by 4 bases, with 12 bases between. There are 13 residues in the CDR3. The germline CDR1 and CDR2 sequences are MNHNS and SASEGT. The CDR3 loop is CASSFGRGYEQYV. For the CDR3, the DNA is TGTGCCAGCAGTTTTGGCCGCGGGTACGAGCAGTACGTC.